Sequencing of this T cell receptor (beta chain) was carried out in a study of human T cells and chemical hapten exposure. Looking at the study overall: Largely, small differences in pooled library volume made per-sample TCR yields vary.

Specified time point: patch test 3, about 24 weeks after DPC sensitization. The treatment denotes: therapeutic diphenylcyclopropenone sensitization with weekly scalp DPC. The CDR3 is 15 residues long. CDR1 and CDR2 (germline): SGDLS, YYNGEE. Trimming removed 0 bases from V and 0 bases from J, with 9 bases in between. MiXCR was run by TCRdb on the RACE reads, yielding one entry per CDR3 protein. The repertoire has 95,000 to 150,000 distinct CDR3 sequences, approximately 11% of them found once; the top ten carry under 2.5%. The chain uses TRBV9 and TRBJ1-1, with D possibly being TRBD1 (6 bases). This receptor was taken from a woman aged 45-65 years with alopecia areata. Some clones in this sample may be carry-over from other donors' samples. The material sequenced was whole blood, taken in connection with sensitization to the hapten diphenylcyclopropenone (DPC). Here the CDR3 DNA reads TGTGCCAGCAGCGTAGATGGGGGCATGAACACTGAAGCTTTCTTT. This translates into CASSVDGGMNTEAFF.